One and the same sample provided the 16 T cell receptor beta chains below, sequenced in a study of T cells after yellow fever vaccination. A single record per CDR3 protein comes from TCRdb applying MiXCR to the 5' RACE reads. The data show 200,000 to 300,000 distinct CDR3 sequences, around 3.5% seen once. Here the sequenced sample was PBMCs, taken 15 days after the yellow fever booster vaccination. Receptor source: a man aged 18 to 30 who received the YFV17D yellow fever vaccine.

This clonotype was seen ten or more times. J is TRBJ1-1 and V is TRBV7-2; 7 bases are shared with TRBD1. The CDR3 loop spans 16 amino acids. Trimming cost V 5 bases and J 5 bases; bases outside gene matches: 14. Germline V gene sequence: CDR1 SGHTA, CDR2 FQGNSA. CDR3 DNA: TGTGCCAGCAGCCCCAGCGCTAAGGGGGCAAGGACTGAAGCTTTCTTT. Amino acid sequence: CASSPSAKGARTEAFF.

The table lists this clonotype with many counts. This rearrangement joins TRBV10-3 to TRBJ2-1; maybe TRBD2 (5 bases). V dropped 4 bases and J dropped 5 bases, with 12 bases sitting between them. The CDR3 has 14 residues. Germline CDR1 ENHRY, CDR2 SYGVKD. The CDR3 reads CAISGVASHNEQFF. CDR3 DNA: TGTGCCATCAGTGGAGTAGCGTCCCACAATGAGCAGTTCTTC.

This clonotype was picked up many times. The chain employs TRBV20-1 and TRBJ1-3; 7 nucleotides match TRBD1. The CDR3 contains 14 residues. Germline CDR1 DFQATT, CDR2 SNEGSKA (reference sequence). Unmatched junction bases numbered 5, after V lost 6 bases and J lost 0 bases. CDR3 nucleotide sequence: TGCAGTGCACCTGACAGGGCCTCTGGAAACACCATATATTTT. This sequence encodes CSAPDRASGNTIYF.

This chain connects TRBV6-4 to TRBJ2-2; D might be TRBD2 (6 bases). The CDR3 is made up of 17 amino acids. Per the germline V gene, CDR1 is MRHNA and CDR2 is SNTAGT. The CDR3, as DNA: TGTGCAATCAGTGACTCGATTCCAGGGACTGGGACCGGGGAGCTGTTTTTT. This sequence encodes CAISDSIPGTGTGELFF.

This clonotype has ten or more counts. V gene TRBV19 combines with J gene TRBJ2-1; 12 nucleotides agree with TRBD2. Per the germline V gene, CDR1 is LNHDA and CDR2 is SQIVND (reference sequence). J was trimmed by 13 bases and V by 3 bases; bases with no gene match: 4. CDR3 length equals 13 residues. DNA for the CDR3: TGTGCCAGTAGTATCGCTAGCGGGGGGGCACAGTTCTTC. Amino acids: CASSIASGGAQFF.

The sample holds many counts of this clonotype. J is TRBJ2-2 and V is TRBV7-2, with D perhaps matching TRBD1 (6 bases). V dropped 6 bases and J dropped 4 bases, with 24 bases sitting between them. Per the germline V gene, CDR1 is SGHTA and CDR2 is FQGNSA. The CDR3 extends over 18 amino acids. The CDR3 coding sequence is TGTGCCAGCAGTCGACCCAGGGGCTGGCCCTTGGGCACCGGGGAGCTGTTTTTT. Amino acids: CASSRPRGWPLGTGELFF.

The chain has TRBV9 and TRBJ1-1, with 7 nucleotides matching TRBD1. Germline CDR1 reads SGDLS; CDR2 reads YYNGEE. After removal of 0 bases from V and 5 bases from J, the junction contained 4 bases not matched to a gene. There are 14 residues in the CDR3. CDR3 loop: CASSVETGRTEAFF. DNA for the CDR3: TGTGCCAGCAGCGTAGAGACAGGGAGGACTGAAGCTTTCTTT.

The sample holds many counts of this clonotype. The chain joins TRBV6-5 to TRBJ1-2; D might be TRBD1 (6 bases). This CDR3 has 13 amino acids. Germline V gene lookup returns CDR1 MNHEY and CDR2 SVGAGI. Trimming shortened V by 6 bases and J by 2 bases, and 10 bases separated the two germline ends. DNA of the CDR3: TGTGCCAGCAGGCTTACAGGGAACTATGGCTACACCTTC. This gives the protein CASRLTGNYGYTF.

This clonotype has a count of ten or more. V gene TRBV6-5 combines with J gene TRBJ1-1; D uncertain. The CDR3 is made up of 14 amino acids. CDR1 and CDR2 (germline): MNHEY, SVGAGI. Trimming stripped 6 bases from V and 3 bases from J, with 14 bases between. CDR3 residues: CASRLALRDTEAFF. DNA of the CDR3: TGTGCCAGCAGGCTAGCCCTGAGGGACACTGAAGCTTTCTTT.

This clonotype was found many times. The CDR3 here is CASTVGGYYGYTF. CDR3 sequence (DNA): TGCGCCAGCACGGTTGGCGGATACTATGGCTACACCTTC. The V gene is TRBV5-1, the J gene TRBJ1-2, with no clear D. Germline values: CDR1 SGHRS, CDR2 YFSETQ. Trimming removed 6 bases at V and 3 bases at J, with 12 bases between. This CDR3 contains 13 residues.

This clonotype was counted at least ten times. The genes are TRBV10-3 and TRBJ2-3; the D gene is possibly TRBD2 (6 bases). The germline V gene has CDR1 ENHRY and CDR2 SYGVKD. Trimming stripped 0 bases from V and 3 bases from J, with 13 bases between. This CDR3 has 16 amino acids. CDR3 region: CAISESGAGRTDTQYF. Here the CDR3 DNA reads TGTGCCATCAGTGAGTCGGGCGCGGGGAGGACAGATACGCAGTATTTT.

Many counts were recorded for this clonotype. This chain links TRBV7-2 with TRBJ2-6, with no clear D. The CDR3 contains 15 residues. Per the germline V gene, CDR1 is SGHTA and CDR2 is FQGNSA. The V end was cut by 1 base, the J end by 0 bases, with 4 bases between. CDR3 sequence: CASSLEVSGANVLTF. CDR3 coding DNA: TGTGCCAGCAGCTTAGAGGTCTCTGGGGCCAACGTCCTGACTTTC.

This clonotype was seen at least ten times. CDR3 region: CASSYTTPATDTQYF. Written as DNA, the CDR3 is TGTGCCAGCAGTTACACCACGCCGGCGACAGATACGCAGTATTTT. V gene TRBV6-5 combines with J gene TRBJ2-3; D call uncertain. Trimming removed 2 bases at V and 3 bases at J, with 12 bases between. The CDR3 is 15 residues long. Germline V CDR1 and CDR2: MNHEY, SVGAGI.

This clonotype was observed many times. The chain employs TRBV29-1 and TRBJ2-1, with a weak D call TRBD1 (5 bases). The germline V and J ends were trimmed by 6 bases and 9 bases, with 15 bases remaining between them. This CDR3 has 12 amino acids. Looked up from germline, CDR1 is SQVTM and CDR2 is ANQGSEA. The CDR3 nucleotides are TGCAGCGTCGCATCAGGGCCCGCTGAGCAGTTCTTC. It specifies CSVASGPAEQFF.

This clonotype was seen ten or more times. The J gene is TRBJ1-6, the V gene TRBV16, with no clear D. The CDR3 runs 15 residues. Trimming removed 4 bases from V and 9 bases from J, with 16 bases in between. CDR1 is KGHSY, CDR2 FQNENV, per germline. The CDR3 is CASSPNSGDSSPLHF. CDR3 in DNA: TGTGCCAGCAGCCCCAACAGCGGGGATTCTTCACCCCTCCACTTT.

Note on this clonotype: A much more abundant neighbour one base away suggests this may be a read error. The rearrangement joins TRBV12-3 or TRBV12-4 to TRBJ2-3, with 8 bases aligning to TRBD1. J was trimmed by 7 bases and V by 6 bases; bases with no gene match: 6. The CDR3 is 13 amino acids. CDR3: CASSWTGTNTQYF. CDR3 sequence (DNA): TGTGCCAGCAGCTGGACAGGGACAAATACGCAGTATTTT.